The following is a T cell receptor beta chain sequence with its context. The target antigen is unknown. This entry comes from a study of cytomegalovirus exposure and HLA in healthy donors. PCR involved 60 Vbeta and 13 Jbeta primers. Assay: immunoSEQ multiplex PCR; the TCRdb copy retains only in-frame clones and omits some. This table holds 150,000 to 200,000 clones, roughly 70% found once. The CDR3 is made up of 12 amino acids. The V gene's germline CDR1 is SGHNT and CDR2 YYREEE (reference sequence). Trimming stripped 3 bases from V and 3 bases from J, with 6 bases between. When sampled, the donors appeared nominally healthy, though they likely had unrecorded immune exposures. Whole-study results and caveats: Indistinguishability led to the exclusion of some V segments, TRBV6-2 and TRBV6-3 included. In an earlier analysis, most TCR beta V segments were productive about 87% or about 30% of the time.

The gene calls are TRBV5-4 and TRBJ1-1, with D maybe TRBD1 (5 bases). The sequenced sample was PBMCs. The sequence came from a woman aged 45-65 years in good health and CMV-seropositive. The CDR3, as DNA: TGTGCCAGCAGCTGGGGGGACACTGAAGCTTTCTTT. Its translation: CASSWGDTEAFF.